The next 28 T cell receptor beta chains were all read from a single sample in a study of cytomegalovirus exposure and HLA in healthy donors. The PCR employed 60 Vbeta primers together with 13 Jbeta primers. TCRdb keeps only in-frame clones here, not all; method: immunoSEQ multiplex PCR. Among about 59,000 clones listed, around 83% were seen once. The sequencing sample was made of PBMCs. These receptors were collected from a human donor in good health.

The chain joins TRBV7-6 to TRBJ2-3, with TRBD1 as a possible D gene (6 bases). The CDR3 runs to 16 residues. The germline CDR1 and CDR2 sequences are SGHVS and FNYEAQ. The V end lost 2 bases, the J end lost 3 bases, and 15 bases lay between the germline ends. The CDR3 sequence: CASSLNLGASTDTQYF. Here the CDR3 DNA reads TGTGCCAGCAGCTTAAACCTGGGGGCTTCGACAGATACGCAGTATTTT.

A few counts support this clone. Germline is not matched at one junction end, which may reflect a read error. The chain uses TRBV7-2 and TRBJ2-5; TRBD1 aligns across 9 bases. The CDR3 is 14 residues long. Germline-derived CDR1 and CDR2 are SGHTA and FQGNSA. The CDR3 bases are TGTGCCAGCAGCTTAAGGGGGGGGACAGGGCCGTGGGACTTC. This translates into CASSLRGGTGPWDF. The full variable domain, in which reference TRBV7-2 and TRBJ2-5 provide the parts outside the CDR3, is GAGVSQSPSNKVTEKGKDVELRCDPISGHTALYWYRQSLGQGLEFLIYFQGNSAPDKSGLPSDRFSAERTGGSVSTLTIQRTQQEDSAVYLCASSLRGGTGPWDFGPGTRLLVL.

This clone has just a few counts. V gene TRBV6-1 combines with J gene TRBJ1-2; 8 bases match TRBD1. Per germline, CDR1 MNHNS and CDR2 SASEGT. V was pared by 4 bases and J by 8 bases, with 15 bases of the junction left unmatched. The CDR3 sequence is 16 residues long. The CDR3 nucleotides read TGTGCCAGCAGTGCGTCCGGGACAGGTGGGAGTGGCGGCTACACCTTC. It is translated as CASSASGTGGSGGYTF.

The chain recombines TRBV5-4 with TRBJ1-4, with 7 bases matching TRBD1. Per germline, CDR1 SGHNT and CDR2 YYREEE (reference sequence). CDR3 length equals 15 residues. V gave up 3 bases and J gave up 5 bases; unmatched junction bases: 7. CDR3: CASSSRDSPNEKLFF. CDR3 bases: TGTGCCAGCAGCTCCCGGGACAGCCCGAATGAAAAACTGTTTTTT.

In DNA, the CDR3 is TGCGCCAGCAGCCATACCCGGAGCTACGAGCAGTACTTC. Translated: CASSHTRSYEQYF. This rearrangement joins TRBV4-3 to TRBJ2-7; D unclear. Germline assignment: CDR1 LGHNA and CDR2 YSLEER. V lost 3 bases, J lost 3 bases, and 9 bases lay in between. CDR3 size: 13 residues.

The sample holds one count of this clone. This sequence joins TRBV7-2 and TRBJ2-3; TRBD1 matches 7 bases. This CDR3 is built from 15 residues. The germline gives CDR1 SGHTA, CDR2 FQGNSA. V lost 4 bases, J lost 2 bases, and 6 bases stayed unmatched. The CDR3, as DNA: TGTGCCAGCAGCTCGCAGGGACAGCTCACAGATACGCAGTATTTT. Its protein product is CASSSQGQLTDTQYF.

The chain recombines TRBV27 with TRBJ1-1; 7 positions agree with TRBD1. V dropped 7 bases and J dropped 3; count of bases not matched to a gene: 8. The germline V gene encodes CDR1 MNHEY and CDR2 SMNVEV (reference sequence). This CDR3 is 14 amino acids long. The DNA for the CDR3 is TGTGCCAGCAAGGGGGCCAGGGGGGACACTGAAGCTTTCTTT. As protein: CASKGARGDTEAFF.

V gene TRBV7-3 combines with J gene TRBJ2-3, with TRBD2 matching 9 bases. This CDR3 spans 15 amino acids. With V trimmed by 5 bases and J by 1 base, 4 bases remained unmatched. Per germline, CDR1 SGHTA and CDR2 FQGTGA. The CDR3 DNA reads as TGTGCCAGCAGCGCCCGACTAGCGGGCACAGATACGCAGTATTTT. Amino acids: CASSARLAGTDTQYF.

The chain has TRBV4-3 and TRBJ2-1; D might be TRBD2 (6 bases). Germline V CDR1 and CDR2: LGHNA, YSLEER. The CDR3 totals 13 residues. Trimming removed 4 bases at V and 6 bases at J, with 10 bases between. Here the CDR3 reads CASSLGLPNEQFF. CDR3 coding DNA: TGCGCCAGCAGCCTGGGACTTCCCAATGAGCAGTTCTTC.

This rearrangement joins TRBV5-5 to TRBJ1-2; tentative D call: TRBD1 (5 bases). Germline V lookup: CDR1 SGHKS, CDR2 YYEKEE (reference sequence). Trimming removed 4 bases from V and 5 bases from J, with 18 bases in between. CDR3 length equals 15 residues. The CDR3 here is CASSEGLDSSYGYTF. CDR3 nucleotide sequence: TGTGCCAGCAGCGAGGGACTCGATTCCTCGTATGGCTACACCTTC.

The chain employs TRBV5-5 and TRBJ1-4, with 7 positions matching TRBD1. The V gene's germline CDR1 is SGHKS and CDR2 YYEKEE (reference sequence). The CDR3 has 16 residues. Germline trimming cut 1 base from V and 2 bases from J; bases unmatched to any gene: 5. The CDR3 DNA reads TGTGCCAGCAGCTTGAGGGCGGGACAGACTAATGAAAAACTGTTTTTT. It is translated as CASSLRAGQTNEKLFF.

The chain employs TRBV2 and TRBJ2-1, with D perhaps matching TRBD1 (5 bases). CDR1 is SNHLY and CDR2 is FYNNEI in the germline V gene. The CDR3 sequence is 12 residues long. Trimming removed 6 bases at V and 7 bases at J, with 10 bases between. The CDR3 nucleotides are TGTGCCAGCAGCCAGGGTACTAATGAGCAGTTCTTC. Protein: CASSQGTNEQFF.

The chain couples TRBV10-1 to TRBJ1-1; a weak D match, TRBD1 (5 bases). Germline CDR1 WNHNN, CDR2 SYGVQD (reference sequence). The V end was cut by 6 bases, the J end by 7 bases, with 18 bases between. CDR3 size: 14 residues. The CDR3 reads CASRAGGESGEAFF. The CDR3 nucleotides read TGCGCCAGCAGGGCCGGGGGGGAGTCAGGTGAAGCTTTCTTT.

V and J are TRBV27 and TRBJ1-5; 7 positions match TRBD1. From germline, CDR1 is MNHEY and CDR2 SMNVEV (reference sequence). After removal of 6 bases from V and 3 bases from J, the junction contained 14 bases not matched to a gene. CDR3 length equals 17 residues. The DNA for the CDR3 is TGTGCCAGCAGGTCGATTTTCCGGGACAGCTTCAATCAGCCCCAGCATTTT. It yields the protein CASRSIFRDSFNQPQHF.

The V gene is TRBV5-6, the J gene TRBJ2-4; D not resolved. The length of the CDR3 is 13 residues. Germline V gene lookup returns CDR1 SGHDT and CDR2 YYEEEE. Trimming took off 4 bases at V and 9 bases at J, with 14 bases between the two ends. This CDR3 reads CASSPGLNIIQYF. In DNA, the CDR3 is TGTGCCAGCAGCCCGGGTTTGAATATCATTCAGTACTTC.

This chain joins TRBV6-6 and TRBJ1-5, with 7 nucleotides matching TRBD1. V was clipped by 5 bases and J by 5 bases; unmatched bases: 0. CDR3 size: 12 residues. Germline V CDR1 and CDR2: MNHNY, SVGAGI (reference sequence). The chain's CDR3 is CASSTGDQPQHF. CDR3 DNA: TGTGCCAGCAGTACAGGGGATCAGCCCCAGCATTTT.

This clone showed up just once. V gene TRBV6-5 combines with J gene TRBJ1-2; no firm D call. Germline CDR1 MNHEY, CDR2 SVGAGI. Trimming took off 6 bases at V and 5 bases at J, with 16 bases between the two ends. This CDR3 is 14 amino acids long. In nucleotides, the CDR3 is TGTGCCAGCAGGGAGGGAAGTTCGAGTTATGGCTACACCTTC. This codes for CASREGSSSYGYTF.

Only one count was recorded for this clone. This chain joins TRBV7-8 and TRBJ2-1, with TRBD1 matching 9 bases. The J segment lost 6 bases and the V segment lost 3 bases, leaving 12 bases of the junction unmatched. The CDR3 covers 17 residues. Per the germline V gene, CDR1 is SGHVS and CDR2 is FQNEAQ. In DNA, the CDR3 is TGTGCCAGCAGCTTGGGGGCCGGGACAGGGAGGGTCAATGAGCAGTTCTTC. The encoded protein is CASSLGAGTGRVNEQFF.

V is TRBV21-1 and J is TRBJ2-2; no DNA check was done on the table's D call, TRBD2. TRBV21-1 is a recognized pseudogene. This CDR3 spans 16 amino acids. This chain's CDR3 is CASSSLAGGNTGELFF. CDR3 in DNA: TGTGCCAGCAGCTCTCTAGCGGGGGGGAACACCGGGGAGCTGTTTTTT.

This chain joins TRBV9 and TRBJ2-2; TRBD2 is a possible D gene (6 bases). This CDR3 is built from 16 residues. Trimming removed 0 bases at V and 6 bases at J, with 15 bases between. Germline lookup yields CDR1 SGDLS and CDR2 YYNGEE. CDR3 sequence reads: CASSVGALGGSGELFF. CDR3 in DNA: TGTGCCAGCAGCGTAGGTGCCCTGGGAGGTTCCGGGGAGCTGTTTTTT.

This clone was observed a few times. V usage is TRBV7-9 and J usage is TRBJ2-5; TRBD1 agrees at 9 bases. The CDR3 spans 16 residues. V trimming: 1 base; J trimming: 4 bases; junction bases outside the gene matches: 7. Germline V lookup: CDR1 SEHNR, CDR2 FQNEAQ (reference sequence). CDR3 bases: TGTGCCAGCAGCTTAGTGGGACAGGGAACTCCAGAGACCCAGTACTTC. It codes for CASSLVGQGTPETQYF.

A single count supports this clone. The gene calls are TRBV4-3 and TRBJ1-3, with no clear D. Trimming left V 4 bases short and J 0 bases short, with 10 bases between. The germline gives CDR1 LGHNA, CDR2 YSLEER. The CDR3 is 15 residues long. This chain's CDR3 is CASSPYLGSGNTIYF. The DNA of the CDR3 is TGCGCCAGCAGCCCCTACCTAGGCTCTGGAAACACCATATATTTT.

The V gene is TRBV5-1, the J gene TRBJ2-7; possible D gene TRBD1, 5 bases. The CDR3 consists of 14 residues. The V end was cut by 2 bases, the J end by 7 bases, with 16 bases between. In germline, CDR1 is SGHRS, CDR2 YFSETQ. CDR3 sequence (DNA): TGCGCCAGCAGCTTCTATCTTGGACCAGGGGAGCAGTACTTC. Amino acids: CASSFYLGPGEQYF.

The chain recombines TRBV10-3 with TRBJ2-6; a weak D match, TRBD1 (5 bases). V lost 11 bases and J 2 bases, leaving 16 bases between the germline ends. The CDR3 spans 15 residues. Germline CDR1 ENHRY, CDR2 SYGVKD. CDR3 in amino acids: CAGGPGPPGANVLTF. The DNA of the CDR3 is TGTGCCGGTGGACCAGGGCCGCCTGGGGCCAACGTCCTGACTTTC.

The chain employs TRBV11-3 and TRBJ2-3; D may be TRBD2 (5 bases). Germline lookup yields CDR1 SGHNT and CDR2 YENEEA. Trimming took off 5 bases at V and 5 bases at J, with 11 bases between the two ends. The length of the CDR3 is 13 residues. DNA for the CDR3: TGTGCCAGCAGCGCCATACTAGGAGATACGCAGTATTTT. Amino acid sequence: CASSAILGDTQYF.

This chain links TRBV2 with TRBJ2-1, with 9 bases matching TRBD2. CDR3 length: 17 amino acids. The trim removed 4 bases at V and 10 bases at J, leaving 17 bases unmatched. Germline CDR1 SNHLY, CDR2 FYNNEI. This CDR3 is CASSVRASRTSVQEQFF. The DNA of the CDR3 is TGTGCCAGCAGTGTAAGGGCGTCGAGGACTAGCGTACAGGAGCAGTTCTTC.

The chain uses TRBV6-1 and TRBJ2-3; TRBD1 aligns across 12 bases. Losses at the gene ends were 4 bases for V and 3 bases for J; bases not matched to a gene: 14. This CDR3 has 19 amino acids. Germline V gives CDR1 MNHNS, CDR2 SASEGT. CDR3 amino acids: CASSVGQGAGGGRTDTQYF. CDR3 nucleotide sequence: TGTGCCAGCAGTGTGGGACAGGGGGCTGGTGGCGGGAGAACAGATACGCAGTATTTT.

The chain combines TRBV4-3 with TRBJ2-5; tentative D call: TRBD2 (6 bases). V was pared by 2 bases and J by 4 bases, with 23 bases between. The germline CDR1 and CDR2 sequences are LGHNA and YSLEER. This CDR3 spans 18 amino acids. Here the CDR3 reads CASSQNMGGAGSGETQYF. The CDR3 DNA sequence: TGCGCCAGCAGCCAAAACATGGGAGGTGCGGGATCCGGAGAGACCCAGTACTTC.